This TCR beta chain is from a study of CXCR3-negative and CXCR3-positive naive CD8 T cells (dated by TCRdb to the late 2010s). About the investigation overall: In total, some 140 million TRB reads were obtained, which works out to roughly 1.5 +/- 0.3 million reads per library. Data from 11 donors, pooled across two independent experiments, went into the diversity and physicochemical repertoire analyses. Naive subsets from about 5 donors and memory cells from 3 donors were included in the TRBV-TRBJ cluster analysis. The research as a whole found: CXCR3 expression partially decreased after cryopreservation, so most assays used freshly isolated PBMCs. Naive CXCR3-negative and CXCR3-positive cells from the same donor showed similar TRBV-TRBJ usage, whereas memory cells showed distinct patterns. Repertoire diversity was comparably high in both naive subsets but much lower in memory CD8+ T cells. Compared with CXCR3-negative naive cells, CXCR3-positive naive cells had TRB CDR3s with higher hydrophobicity (lower Kidera factor 4), lower energy, and higher strength and volume indices. Because surface CD5, which is linked to self-reactivity in mice, was comparable between the naive subsets, TCR interaction strength was also inferred from the physicochemical properties of TRB CDR3s.

The CDR3 covers 15 residues, taking in both the cysteine and the phenylalanine. This entry has no DNA. Sequencer: NextSeq 550. The Human TCR Profiling Kit (MiLaboratory) was used to prepare UMI-labeled 5' RACE TRB cDNA libraries. The full amount of extracted RNA was used for cDNA synthesis, and the full amount of resulting cDNA was used for PCR amplification. The libraries were made side by side, with each library going through the same number of PCR cycles. Concerning the study's data processing: About 53,000 +/- 9,400 unique UMI-labeled TRB cDNA molecules per library were extracted with MIGEC and MiXCR, with at least two reads per UMI required. Each library averaged about 40,000 +/- 10,000 functional in-frame TRB CDR3 nucleotide clonotypes without stop codons. After downsampling to 5000 UMI-labeled TRB molecules per sample, diversity metrics such as normalized Shannon-Wiener and Chao1 were calculated in VDJtools. VDJtools computed clonotype-size-weighted physicochemical properties of the central five CDR3 residues: interaction energy, strength, volume and Kidera factor 4. TCRdb reprocessed the reads, reporting each CDR3 protein sequence once and no DNA. These V and J calls derive from TCRdb rather than the authors' analysis. The sample table includes about 57,000 distinct CDR3 sequences. Of the sample, roughly 0.5% falls within the top ten clones.

For every CD8+ T cell subset, a few hundred thousand cells were flow-sorted straight into RLT lysis buffer, and each subset was sorted in triplicate. To keep memory contaminants out, a stringent definition of naive CD8+ T cells was applied: CD45RO-CCR7+CD27+CD95-. Standard density gradient centrifugation was used to isolate peripheral blood mononuclear cells from buffy coats. Naive CXCR3-negative and CXCR3-positive CD8+ T cells were flow-sorted on a FACSAria III. Total RNA was extracted from sorted cells with an RNeasy Mini Kit. About this clonotype: Its cognate antigen has yet to be identified.

The chain joins TRBV12-3 or TRBV12-4 to TRBJ2-5; TCRdb picks TRBD2, but there is no DNA to check that call. This TCR was recovered from a human donor in good health. Some clones in this sample may be carry-over from other donors' samples. The material sequenced was naive CXCR3+ CD8+ T cells from blood. The cell subset or site label on this specimen signifies: CD45RO-CCR7+CD27+CD95- naive CD8+ T cells expressing CXCR3 (TNR3+). Here the CDR3 is given as CASSLVVGGGETQYF.